These T cell receptor beta chains were read from a single sample in a study of blood T cell repertoires in COVID-19. Data came from immunoSEQ multiplex PCR; TCRdb stores just in-frame clones and leaves some out. Of under 150,000 clones listed, roughly 85% are singletons. The sequencing input was peripheral blood. The source of these receptors is a woman between 55 and 75 years old with COVID-19, enrolled during active disease. The CDR3 runs from the conserved cysteine through the conserved F or W. Each record gives: clone size, V gene, D gene, J gene, CDR3 protein, CDR3 DNA. D genes are given only for firm matches. Clone size is shown for a subset of rows, as once, few, many or a class of expanded clone.

clone size: -
V gene: TRBV4-2
D gene: -
J gene: TRBJ2-7
CDR3 protein: CASSQEEERVYEQYF
CDR3 DNA: TGTGCCAGCAGCCAAGAGGAGGAAAGAGTCTACGAGCAGTACTTC

clone size: few
V gene: TRBV5-1
D gene: -
J gene: TRBJ2-2
CDR3 protein: CASRRIRQANTGELFF
CDR3 DNA: TGCGCCAGCAGGAGAATACGGCAGGCGAACACCGGGGAGCTGTTTTTT

clone size: -
V gene: TRBV5-1
D gene: -
J gene: TRBJ2-7
CDR3 protein: CASSWGESYEQYF
CDR3 DNA: TGCGCCAGCAGCTGGGGGGAGTCCTACGAGCAGTACTTC

clone size: -
V gene: TRBV7-9
D gene: -
J gene: TRBJ2-1
CDR3 protein: CASSLSRIDGNNEQFF
CDR3 DNA: TGTGCCAGCAGCTTATCCCGTATCGACGGGAACAATGAGCAGTTCTTC

clone size: -
V gene: TRBV7-2
D gene: -
J gene: TRBJ1-2
CDR3 protein: CASSLARGGYGYTF
CDR3 DNA: TGTGCCAGCAGCTTAGCTCGGGGAGGGTATGGCTACACCTTC

clone size: -
V gene: TRBV2
D gene: -
J gene: TRBJ1-2
CDR3 protein: CASSERGLLRGYTF
CDR3 DNA: TGTGCCAGCAGTGAAAGGGGCTTACTTCGGGGCTACACCTTC

clone size: -
V gene: TRBV27
D gene: TRBD1
J gene: TRBJ2-7
CDR3 protein: CASSSRDSYEQYF
CDR3 DNA: TGTGCCAGCAGTTCTCGGGACAGCTACGAGCAGTACTTC

clone size: -
V gene: TRBV6-2/TRBV6-3
D gene: TRBD1
J gene: TRBJ1-2
CDR3 protein: CASSPYGQGGPRNPNYGYTF
CDR3 DNA: TGTGCCAGCAGCCCCTATGGACAGGGCGGACCTCGGAACCCTAACTATGGCTACACCTTC

clone size: -
V gene: TRBV5-1
D gene: -
J gene: TRBJ1-6
CDR3 protein: CASSPSRGNSPLHF
CDR3 DNA: TGCGCCAGCAGCCCCAGCCGGGGGAATTCACCCCTCCACTTT

clone size: -
V gene: TRBV11-2
D gene: -
J gene: TRBJ2-7
CDR3 protein: CASSLIPTGEQYF
CDR3 DNA: TGTGCCAGCAGCTTAATTCCGACTGGGGAGCAGTACTTC

clone size: -
V gene: TRBV20-1
D gene: TRBD2
J gene: TRBJ2-1
CDR3 protein: CSASNAAGGLRDEQFF
CDR3 DNA: TGCAGTGCTAGTAACGCAGCGGGGGGGCTGAGGGATGAGCAGTTCTTC

clone size: -
V gene: TRBV7-9
D gene: TRBD2
J gene: TRBJ2-3
CDR3 protein: CASSLGGTSGTRDTQYF
CDR3 DNA: TGTGCCAGCAGCTTAGGGGGGACTAGCGGGACCCGGGATACGCAGTATTTT

clone size: -
V gene: TRBV7-9
D gene: -
J gene: TRBJ1-2
CDR3 protein: CASSSNRDNYGYTF
CDR3 DNA: TGTGCCAGCAGCTCGAACAGGGACAACTATGGCTACACCTTC

clone size: few
V gene: TRBV24-1
D gene: -
J gene: TRBJ2-5
CDR3 protein: CATSDYGGETQYF
CDR3 DNA: TGTGCCACCAGTGATTACGGGGGAGAGACCCAGTACTTC

clone size: -
V gene: TRBV9
D gene: -
J gene: TRBJ2-5
CDR3 protein: CASSATDSRQETQYF
CDR3 DNA: TGTGCCAGCAGCGCTACGGACAGCCGCCAAGAGACCCAGTACTTC

clone size: -
V gene: TRBV13
D gene: TRBD1
J gene: TRBJ1-1
CDR3 protein: CASSGDRANTEAFF
CDR3 DNA: TGTGCCAGCAGCGGGGACAGGGCGAACACTGAAGCTTTCTTT

clone size: -
V gene: TRBV19
D gene: -
J gene: TRBJ1-5
CDR3 protein: CASSTVQNQPQHF
CDR3 DNA: TGTGCCAGTAGTACTGTACAGAATCAGCCCCAGCATTTT

clone size: -
V gene: TRBV18
D gene: TRBD2
J gene: TRBJ2-7
CDR3 protein: CASSPSPAGRNSYEQYF
CDR3 DNA: TGTGCCAGCTCACCATCTCCAGCGGGGAGGAATTCCTACGAGCAGTACTTC

clone size: -
V gene: TRBV7-2
D gene: -
J gene: TRBJ2-3
CDR3 protein: CASSLVDRPTDTQYF
CDR3 DNA: TGTGCCAGCAGCTTAGTTGACAGGCCCACAGATACGCAGTATTTT

clone size: -
V gene: TRBV5-6
D gene: -
J gene: TRBJ1-1
CDR3 protein: CASSQAQGLNTEAFF
CDR3 DNA: TGTGCCAGCAGCCAGGCCCAGGGGTTGAACACTGAAGCTTTCTTT

clone size: -
V gene: TRBV4-3
D gene: TRBD1
J gene: TRBJ2-2
CDR3 protein: CASSQDFQGAPGELFF
CDR3 DNA: TGCGCCAGCAGCCAAGATTTCCAGGGGGCCCCCGGGGAGCTGTTTTTT

clone size: -
V gene: TRBV29-1
D gene: TRBD2
J gene: TRBJ2-3
CDR3 protein: CSVPGTSGGLTWADTQYF
CDR3 DNA: TGCAGCGTCCCCGGGACTAGCGGGGGGCTAACGTGGGCAGATACGCAGTATTTT

clone size: -
V gene: TRBV7-3
D gene: -
J gene: TRBJ2-7
CDR3 protein: CASSRQGGEQYF
CDR3 DNA: TGTGCCAGCAGTAGACAGGGAGGTGAGCAGTACTTC

clone size: -
V gene: TRBV5-1
D gene: -
J gene: TRBJ2-2
CDR3 protein: CASTTQSNTGELFF
CDR3 DNA: TGCGCCAGCACCACACAATCGAACACCGGGGAGCTGTTTTTT

clone size: few
V gene: TRBV27
D gene: -
J gene: TRBJ1-1
CDR3 protein: CASSLGIEDEAFF
CDR3 DNA: TGTGCCAGCAGTTTGGGTATTGAGGATGAAGCTTTCTTT

clone size: many
V gene: TRBV5-1
D gene: TRBD2
J gene: TRBJ2-3
CDR3 protein: CASSSPELAGTDTQYF
CDR3 DNA: TGCGCCAGCAGCTCCCCCGAACTAGCGGGGACAGATACGCAGTATTTT

clone size: -
V gene: TRBV20-1
D gene: -
J gene: TRBJ2-1
CDR3 protein: CSAAGEWEQFF
CDR3 DNA: TGCAGTGCTGCAGGGGAGTGGGAGCAGTTCTTC

clone size: once
V gene: TRBV11-2
D gene: TRBD1
J gene: TRBJ1-4
CDR3 protein: CASSLATGTGNEKLFF
CDR3 DNA: TGTGCCAGCAGCTTAGCAACCGGGACAGGGAATGAAAAACTGTTTTTT

clone size: -
V gene: TRBV19
D gene: TRBD2
J gene: TRBJ2-1
CDR3 protein: CASRLAGGVFDEQFF
CDR3 DNA: TGTGCCAGTAGGTTAGCGGGGGGGGTCTTCGATGAGCAGTTCTTC

clone size: -
V gene: TRBV19
D gene: TRBD2
J gene: TRBJ2-5
CDR3 protein: CASRGSRIAGGLYQETQYF
CDR3 DNA: TGTGCCAGTAGAGGTTCGCGGATAGCGGGGGGCCTGTACCAAGAGACCCAGTACTTC

clone size: -
V gene: TRBV27
D gene: -
J gene: TRBJ1-1
CDR3 protein: CASSLRPEGTEAFF
CDR3 DNA: TGTGCCAGCAGTTTACGCCCCGAGGGAACTGAAGCTTTCTTT

clone size: -
V gene: TRBV4-3
D gene: TRBD1
J gene: TRBJ1-5
CDR3 protein: CASSQSYRGGRRQPQHF
CDR3 DNA: TGCGCCAGCAGCCAATCCTACAGGGGCGGGCGAAGGCAGCCCCAGCATTTT

clone size: -
V gene: TRBV4-1
D gene: TRBD1
J gene: TRBJ1-2
CDR3 protein: CASSQVPGQGLPGANYGYTF
CDR3 DNA: TGCGCCAGCAGCCAAGTTCCGGGACAGGGGCTCCCGGGAGCTAACTATGGCTACACCTTC

clone size: -
V gene: TRBV27
D gene: -
J gene: TRBJ2-2
CDR3 protein: CASSLYRGAQSGELFF
CDR3 DNA: TGTGCCAGCAGTTTATATCGGGGGGCCCAATCCGGGGAGCTGTTTTTT

clone size: -
V gene: TRBV10-1
D gene: -
J gene: TRBJ2-3
CDR3 protein: CASRAGKADTQYF
CDR3 DNA: TGCGCCAGCAGGGCCGGGAAAGCAGATACGCAGTATTTT

clone size: once
V gene: TRBV11-2
D gene: TRBD1
J gene: TRBJ1-4
CDR3 protein: CASSRLGTGALAANEKLFF
CDR3 DNA: TGTGCCAGCAGCCGACTTGGGACAGGGGCTTTGGCGGCTAATGAAAAACTGTTTTTT

clone size: few
V gene: TRBV9
D gene: TRBD2
J gene: TRBJ2-3
CDR3 protein: CASSVVGSRAGGPMDTQYF
CDR3 DNA: TGTGCCAGCAGCGTAGTAGGATCCCGGGCGGGGGGGCCCATGGATACGCAGTATTTT

clone size: -
V gene: TRBV13
D gene: TRBD1
J gene: TRBJ2-1
CDR3 protein: CASLDREINEQFF
CDR3 DNA: TGTGCCAGCCTTGACAGGGAGATCAATGAGCAGTTCTTC

clone size: -
V gene: TRBV11-3
D gene: -
J gene: TRBJ1-1
CDR3 protein: CASSFGNGVRTEAFF
CDR3 DNA: TGTGCCAGCAGCTTCGGGAACGGGGTTCGCACTGAAGCTTTCTTT

clone size: -
V gene: TRBV7-6
D gene: -
J gene: TRBJ2-7
CDR3 protein: CASSPHAGGYEQYF
CDR3 DNA: TGTGCCAGCAGCCCCCACGCCGGGGGCTACGAGCAGTACTTC

clone size: few
V gene: TRBV11-2
D gene: -
J gene: TRBJ2-3
CDR3 protein: CASSPTQLVTQYF
CDR3 DNA: TGTGCCAGCAGCCCAACCCAACTAGTTACGCAGTATTTT

clone size: -
V gene: TRBV7-2
D gene: -
J gene: TRBJ1-2
CDR3 protein: CASSSRQRTNYGYTF
CDR3 DNA: TGTGCCAGCAGCTCCAGACAGCGTACTAACTATGGCTACACCTTC

clone size: -
V gene: TRBV28
D gene: TRBD1
J gene: TRBJ2-7
CDR3 protein: CASSMGTGGYEQYF
CDR3 DNA: TGTGCCAGCAGTATGGGGACAGGGGGCTACGAGCAGTACTTC

clone size: few
V gene: TRBV11-3
D gene: -
J gene: TRBJ2-2
CDR3 protein: CASSLGRGSGELFF
CDR3 DNA: TGTGCCAGCAGCTTAGGTCGGGGTTCCGGGGAGCTGTTTTTT

clone size: -
V gene: TRBV28
D gene: TRBD1
J gene: TRBJ1-2
CDR3 protein: CASRYRDRDGYTF
CDR3 DNA: TGTGCCAGCAGATACCGGGACAGGGATGGCTACACCTTC

clone size: -
V gene: TRBV7-2
D gene: TRBD1
J gene: TRBJ1-2
CDR3 protein: CASSFQGATYGYTF
CDR3 DNA: TGTGCCAGCAGCTTCCAGGGGGCGACCTATGGCTACACCTTC

clone size: -
V gene: TRBV6-4
D gene: TRBD2
J gene: TRBJ2-2
CDR3 protein: CASSRTSGNTGELFF
CDR3 DNA: TGTGCCAGCAGTCGGACTAGCGGGAACACCGGGGAGCTGTTTTTT

clone size: few
V gene: TRBV6-5
D gene: TRBD2
J gene: TRBJ2-7
CDR3 protein: CASSYARTSGGAEQYF
CDR3 DNA: TGTGCCAGCAGTTACGCTAGGACTAGCGGGGGGGCCGAGCAGTACTTC

clone size: -
V gene: TRBV28
D gene: -
J gene: TRBJ2-2
CDR3 protein: CASSFYVGELFF
CDR3 DNA: TGTGCCAGCAGTTTTTATGTCGGGGAGCTGTTTTTT

clone size: -
V gene: TRBV28
D gene: TRBD1
J gene: TRBJ1-1
CDR3 protein: CASSPTRQGVNTEAFF
CDR3 DNA: TGTGCCAGCAGTCCGACCCGGCAGGGGGTGAACACTGAAGCTTTCTTT

clone size: -
V gene: TRBV11-1
D gene: -
J gene: TRBJ1-1
CDR3 protein: CASSLEAGNTEAFF
CDR3 DNA: TGTGCCAGCAGCTTAGAGGCAGGGAACACTGAAGCTTTCTTT

clone size: many
V gene: TRBV19
D gene: TRBD2
J gene: TRBJ2-7
CDR3 protein: CASSIGVLRTSREQYF
CDR3 DNA: TGTGCCAGTAGTATAGGAGTTCTAAGGACTAGCCGAGAGCAGTACTTC

clone size: -
V gene: TRBV4-2
D gene: TRBD2
J gene: TRBJ2-1
CDR3 protein: CASSQLSGGISYNEQFF
CDR3 DNA: TGTGCCAGCAGCCAATTAAGCGGGGGCATCTCCTACAATGAGCAGTTCTTC

clone size: -
V gene: TRBV29-1
D gene: -
J gene: TRBJ2-7
CDR3 protein: CSVGVQGPSRGEQYF
CDR3 DNA: TGCAGCGTCGGAGTACAGGGACCATCTCGTGGGGAGCAGTACTTC

clone size: -
V gene: TRBV5-4
D gene: -
J gene: TRBJ1-3
CDR3 protein: CASSLDSSGNTIYF
CDR3 DNA: TGTGCCAGCAGCTTGGACAGCTCTGGAAACACCATATATTTT